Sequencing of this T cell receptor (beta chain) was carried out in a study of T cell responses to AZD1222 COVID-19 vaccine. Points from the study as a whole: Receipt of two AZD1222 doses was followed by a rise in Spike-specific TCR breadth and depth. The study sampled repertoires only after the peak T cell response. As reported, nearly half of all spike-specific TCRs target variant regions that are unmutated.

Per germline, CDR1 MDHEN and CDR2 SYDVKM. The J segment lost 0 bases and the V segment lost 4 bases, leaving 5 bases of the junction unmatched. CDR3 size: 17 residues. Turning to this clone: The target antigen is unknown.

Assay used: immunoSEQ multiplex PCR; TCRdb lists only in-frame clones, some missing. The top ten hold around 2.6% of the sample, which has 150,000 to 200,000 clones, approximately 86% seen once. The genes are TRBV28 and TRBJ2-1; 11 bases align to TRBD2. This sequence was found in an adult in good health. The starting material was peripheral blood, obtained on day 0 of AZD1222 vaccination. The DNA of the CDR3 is TGTGCCAGCAGTTCCTCGGGACTAGCGGACTCCTACAATGAGCAGTTCTTC. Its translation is CASSSSGLADSYNEQFF.